This passage covers 30 T cell receptor beta chains from one sample sequenced in a study of technical replicates of blood from a few donors. Data came from immunoSEQ multiplex PCR; TCRdb stores just in-frame clones and leaves some out. The table shows more than 90,000 clones, with under 97% occurring only once. Material for sequencing was T cells isolated from PBMCs. The receptors here all came from a human donor in good health.

A single count supports this clone. This rearrangement joins TRBV30 to TRBJ1-5; D not certain. CDR3 size: 14 residues. Germline CDR1 GTSNPN, CDR2 SVGIG (reference sequence). Trimming removed 2 bases from V and 2 bases from J, with 10 bases in between. The CDR3: CAWSSGFGNQPQHF. The CDR3 region has the DNA TGTGCCTGGAGTTCGGGGTTTGGCAATCAGCCCCAGCATTTT.

The rearrangement links TRBV6-1 to TRBJ1-2; D gene unclear. The length of the CDR3 is 16 residues. The V gene lost 0 bases and the J gene lost 4 bases, with 15 bases spanning the gap. Germline values: CDR1 MNHNS, CDR2 SASEGT. CDR3 amino acids: CASSEAEIRPSYGYTF. The CDR3 DNA sequence: TGTGCCAGCAGTGAAGCGGAGATACGGCCCTCCTATGGCTACACCTTC.

The chain employs TRBV30 and TRBJ2-1; D unclear. V dropped 0 bases and J dropped 6 bases, with 3 bases sitting between them. The germline CDR1 and CDR2 sequences are GTSNPN and SVGIG (reference sequence). The CDR3 sequence is 11 residues long. The CDR3 DNA reads as TGTGCCTGGAGTGTCTTCAATGAGCAGTTCTTC. This translates into CAWSVFNEQFF.

The chain is built from TRBV6-5 and TRBJ2-7; 8 bases align to TRBD2. With 5 bases clipped from V and 2 bases from J, the junction kept 5 bases outside the gene matches. This CDR3 contains 14 residues. Per germline, CDR1 MNHEY and CDR2 SVGAGI. This chain's CDR3 is CASSRIAGPYEQYF. The CDR3 bases are TGTGCCAGCAGTCGAATAGCGGGGCCCTACGAGCAGTACTTC.

The chain uses TRBV11-3 and TRBJ2-1; perhaps TRBD2 as D (5 bases). With 1 base removed from V and 5 bases from J, the gap between germline ends came to 9 bases. CDR1 SGHNT and CDR2 YENEEA come from the germline V gene. The CDR3 contains 14 residues. CDR3 DNA: TGTGCCAGCAGCTTAGTCACGGGGAACAATGAGCAGTTCTTC. Translating gives CASSLVTGNNEQFF.

This clone has only a few counts. The chain couples TRBV28 to TRBJ1-4, with 7 bases lining up with TRBD1. This CDR3 has 16 residues. Trimming at V came to 8 bases and at J to 7 bases, leaving 16 bases not matched to a gene. Germline values: CDR1 MDHEN, CDR2 SYDVKM. The CDR3 coding sequence is TGTGCCAGCGGGGGGAGCGAACAGGGGTCTCGTGAAAAACTGTTTTTT. As protein: CASGGSEQGSREKLFF. Complete variable domain (other parts from reference TRBV28 and TRBJ1-4): DVKVTQSSRYLVKRTGEKVFLECVQDMDHENMFWYRQDPGLGLRLIYFSYDVKMKEKGDIPEGYSVSREKKERFSLILESASTNQTSMYLCASGGSEQGSREKLFFGSGTQLSVL.

This sequence joins TRBV27 and TRBJ1-5, with TRBD1 identical over 9 bases. The germline gives CDR1 MNHEY, CDR2 SMNVEV (reference sequence). Germline trimming cut 6 bases from V and 1 base from J; bases unmatched to any gene: 16. The CDR3 totals 19 residues. The CDR3 protein is CASSPFWGTGRLSNQPQHF. The CDR3 DNA is TGTGCCAGCAGCCCCTTTTGGGGGACAGGGAGGTTGAGCAATCAGCCCCAGCATTTT.

The chain couples TRBV19 to TRBJ1-5, with TRBD1 matching 7 bases. This CDR3 contains 17 residues. Germline values: CDR1 LNHDA, CDR2 SQIVND (reference sequence). Trimming at V came to 7 bases and at J to 0 bases, leaving 12 bases not matched to a gene. CDR3 region: CASKPRGNYYSNQPQHF. The CDR3 DNA sequence: TGTGCCAGTAAACCCAGGGGGAATTACTATAGCAATCAGCCCCAGCATTTT.

The chain links TRBV19 to TRBJ1-6, with D tentatively TRBD1 (6 bases). Trimming cost V 7 bases and J 8 bases, with 24 bases left between them. This CDR3 is built from 17 residues. From germline, CDR1 is LNHDA and CDR2 SQIVND (reference sequence). DNA for the CDR3: TGTGCCAGTACCGGAACAGACAGGTTTGGCCCCTATTCACCCCTCCACTTT. Encoded protein: CASTGTDRFGPYSPLHF.

The gene calls are TRBV9 and TRBJ1-2; 7 bases map to TRBD1. V lost 0 bases, J lost 6 bases, and 11 bases stayed unmatched. The CDR3 runs 16 residues. The germline V gene has CDR1 SGDLS and CDR2 YYNGEE. The CDR3 loop is CASSVGGWQGENGYTF. Here the CDR3 DNA reads TGTGCCAGCAGCGTAGGGGGTTGGCAGGGGGAGAATGGCTACACCTTC.

The rearrangement uses TRBV6-5 and TRBJ1-4; no firm D call. The CDR3 is made up of 15 amino acids. The germline V and J ends were trimmed by 3 bases and 7 bases, with 15 bases remaining between them. Germline assignment: CDR1 MNHEY and CDR2 SVGAGI. The CDR3 loop reads CASSYSGRTPEKLFF. Written as DNA, the CDR3 is TGTGCCAGCAGTTATTCAGGCAGAACCCCTGAAAAACTGTTTTTT.

The J gene is TRBJ1-1, the V gene TRBV30; D not resolved. This CDR3 spans 14 amino acids. The V and J ends lost 0 bases and 3 bases respectively, with 11 bases between them. The germline V gene encodes CDR1 GTSNPN and CDR2 SVGIG (reference sequence). For the CDR3, the DNA is TGTGCCTGGAGTGTAACCCGAAGAGACACTGAAGCTTTCTTT. Residues: CAWSVTRRDTEAFF.

The chain links TRBV4-1 to TRBJ2-1; D might be TRBD2 (6 bases). Germline lookup yields CDR1 MGHRA and CDR2 YSYEKL. This CDR3 has 13 residues. Trimming took off 4 bases at V and 6 bases at J, with 10 bases between the two ends. The CDR3 DNA reads TGCGCCAGCAGCCCTACTAGCCTCAATGAGCAGTTCTTC. It specifies CASSPTSLNEQFF.

This chain joins TRBV18 and TRBJ2-3; perhaps TRBD2 as D (6 bases). Looked up from germline, CDR1 is KGHSH and CDR2 is LQKENI. V shed 3 bases and J shed 3 bases, with 7 bases lying between them. This CDR3 has 13 amino acids. This CDR3 reads CASSPGGTDTQYF. Written as DNA, the CDR3 is TGTGCCAGCTCACCCGGAGGGACAGATACGCAGTATTTT.

The chain recombines TRBV9 with TRBJ1-1; weak D call: TRBD1 (5 bases). The germline V gene encodes CDR1 SGDLS and CDR2 YYNGEE. V was pared by 1 base and J by 1 base, with 8 bases between. The CDR3 extends over 14 amino acids. In DNA form, the CDR3 reads TGTGCCAGCAGCGTAAGTACAGGGAACACTGAAGCTTTCTTT. Amino acids: CASSVSTGNTEAFF.

The V gene is TRBV27, the J gene TRBJ2-1, with TRBD2 matching over 7 bases. Per germline, CDR1 MNHEY and CDR2 SMNVEV (reference sequence). After removal of 5 bases from V and 0 bases from J, the junction contained 7 bases not matched to a gene. This CDR3 region has 16 residues. CDR3 DNA: TGTGCCAGCAGTCCGGAAGCGGGGAGCTCCTACAATGAGCAGTTCTTC. Protein: CASSPEAGSSYNEQFF.

The rearrangement links TRBV10-2 to TRBJ2-3, with a possible D match to TRBD2 (5 bases). The CDR3 is 13 residues long. Germline CDR1 reads WSHSY; CDR2 reads SAAADI. V was trimmed by 0 bases and J by 6 bases, leaving 7 bases between them. For the CDR3, the DNA is TGCGCCAGCAGTGAGTCCGGGGTTGATACGCAGTATTTT. This gives the protein CASSESGVDTQYF.

The V and J genes are TRBV18 and TRBJ1-2; 8 bases fit TRBD1. The V gene's germline CDR1 is KGHSH and CDR2 LQKENI. CDR3 length: 12 residues. V dropped 4 bases and J dropped 6; count of bases not matched to a gene: 1. CDR3 sequence (DNA): TGTGCCAGCTCACAGGGACAGGATGGCTACACCTTC. Its translation: CASSQGQDGYTF. The whole variable domain, remainder taken from reference TRBV18 and TRBJ1-2, is NAGVMQNPRHLVRRRGQEARLRCSPMKGHSHVYWYRQLPEEGLKFMVYLQKENIIDESGMPKERFSAEFPKEGPSILRIQQVVRGDSAAYFCASSQGQDGYTFGSGTRLTVV.

This rearrangement joins TRBV27 to TRBJ2-7; D is unclear. V dropped 2 bases and J dropped 1 base, with 12 bases sitting between them. Germline assignment: CDR1 MNHEY and CDR2 SMNVEV (reference sequence). The CDR3 is 15 residues long. The CDR3 reads CASSLSPPISYEQYF. DNA for the CDR3: TGTGCCAGCAGTTTAAGCCCTCCAATATCCTACGAGCAGTACTTC.

The chain carries TRBV11-2 and TRBJ1-6, with a possible D match to TRBD1 (5 bases). The V and J ends lost 0 bases and 8 bases respectively, with 17 bases between them. Germline V gene lookup returns CDR1 SGHAT and CDR2 FQNNGV. The CDR3 loop spans 17 amino acids. The CDR3 region is CASSLDPWTREDSPLHF. DNA for the CDR3: TGTGCCAGCAGCTTAGACCCCTGGACAAGGGAAGATTCACCCCTCCACTTT.

The V and J genes are TRBV11-3 and TRBJ1-6; D remains unclear. Germline V gives CDR1 SGHNT, CDR2 YENEEA. V was cut by 1 base and J by 8 bases, with 12 bases left in between. This CDR3 has 15 amino acids. This CDR3 reads CASSLGALSYSPLHF. CDR3 in DNA: TGTGCCAGCAGCTTAGGAGCCCTGAGTTATTCACCCCTCCACTTT.

V gene TRBV13 combines with J gene TRBJ1-3; TRBD1 might be the D (6 bases). CDR1 and CDR2 from the germline V gene are PRHDT and FYEKMQ (reference sequence). The CDR3 runs 15 residues. V was cut by 5 bases and J by 3 bases, with 14 bases left in between. The CDR3 spells CASSNGGPGGNTIYF. CDR3 DNA sequence: TGTGCCAGCAGCAACGGGGGGCCAGGTGGAAACACCATATATTTT.

The J gene is TRBJ2-6, the V gene TRBV6-1; 11 bases agree with TRBD1. V dropped 1 base and J dropped 3; count of bases not matched to a gene: 5. The CDR3 has 18 residues. Germline V CDR1 and CDR2: MNHNS, SASEGT. The CDR3 region has the DNA TGTGCCAGCAGTGAAGTTGGACAGGGGGCGATTGGGGCCAACGTCCTGACTTTC. This encodes CASSEVGQGAIGANVLTF.

The chain couples TRBV5-1 to TRBJ1-1, with D maybe TRBD1 (5 bases). Germline V gene data show CDR1 as SGHRS and CDR2 as YFSETQ. This CDR3 has 14 residues. The germline V and J ends were trimmed by 0 bases and 2 bases, with 8 bases remaining between them. In DNA form, the CDR3 reads TGCGCCAGCAGCTTGGCGGACATAAACACTGAAGCTTTCTTT. Residues: CASSLADINTEAFF.

This rearrangement joins TRBV2 to TRBJ1-4, with 7 bases fitting TRBD1. This CDR3 has 17 residues. Germline-derived CDR1 and CDR2 are SNHLY and FYNNEI. After removal of 4 bases from V and 5 bases from J, the junction contained 13 bases not matched to a gene. CDR3 loop: CASSGGVKGAVNEKLFF. CDR3 nucleotides: TGTGCCAGCAGTGGGGGTGTCAAGGGGGCTGTGAATGAAAAACTGTTTTTT.

The chain employs TRBV7-3 and TRBJ1-2, with D tentatively TRBD1 (6 bases). Germline V gene data show CDR1 as SGHTA and CDR2 as FQGTGA. This CDR3 contains 13 residues. V lost 3 bases, J lost 6 bases, and 11 bases lay in between. CDR3 DNA: TGTGCCAGCAGCTTCAGGGGTCAGGATGGCTACACCTTC. It is translated as CASSFRGQDGYTF.

In its sample, this clone was seen a few times. The rearrangement uses TRBV19 and TRBJ2-1; TRBD1 agrees at 7 bases. The CDR3 runs to 13 residues. The trim removed 4 bases at V and 9 bases at J, leaving 6 bases unmatched. Per germline, CDR1 LNHDA and CDR2 SQIVND (reference sequence). CDR3 loop: CASSSQQGTEQFF. The CDR3 DNA follows: TGTGCCAGTAGTAGCCAACAGGGGACTGAGCAGTTCTTC.

The rearrangement uses TRBV27 and TRBJ2-7, with D possibly matching TRBD2 (6 bases). In germline, CDR1 is MNHEY, CDR2 SMNVEV (reference sequence). CDR3 length equals 14 residues. V lost 3 bases and J 3 bases, leaving 12 bases between the germline ends. CDR3 DNA sequence: TGTGCCAGCAGTTTGGAGGGGACTGACTACGAGCAGTACTTC. Translated, it gives CASSLEGTDYEQYF.

The rearrangement joins TRBV15 to TRBJ2-1; 8 nucleotides align to TRBD2. The CDR3 spans 15 residues. CDR1 and CDR2 from the germline V gene are LNHNV and YYDKDF (reference sequence). Trimming removed 5 bases from V and 0 bases from J; junction bases left unmatched: 3. CDR3 amino acids: CATSSSGGSYNEQFF. As DNA, the CDR3 is TGTGCCACCAGCTCCAGCGGGGGCTCCTACAATGAGCAGTTCTTC.

Only a few counts were recorded for this clone. V gene TRBV7-2 combines with J gene TRBJ1-1; D remains unclear. V lost 1 base to trimming and J lost 1 base, with 10 bases between them. This CDR3 region has 15 residues. The V gene's germline CDR1 is SGHTA and CDR2 FQGNSA. The CDR3 loop reads CASSLVERRNTEAFF. DNA of the CDR3: TGTGCCAGCAGCTTAGTGGAGAGGAGGAACACTGAAGCTTTCTTT. Drawing the rest from reference TRBV7-2 and TRBJ1-1, the complete variable domain is GAGVSQSPSNKVTEKGKDVELRCDPISGHTALYWYRQSLGQGLEFLIYFQGNSAPDKSGLPSDRFSAERTGGSVSTLTIQRTQQEDSAVYLCASSLVERRNTEAFFGQGTRLTVV.